This TCR beta chain stems from a study of cytomegalovirus exposure and HLA in healthy donors. General study results and limits: Both high specificity and high sensitivity reportedly marked the classifier's diagnosis of cytomegalovirus status. TCR beta chain V- and J-gene trimming was linked, in a later analysis, to a missense variant in DCLRE1C.

Germline V lookup: CDR1 SGHVS, CDR2 FQNEAQ. This CDR3 is built from 13 residues. Trimming removed 6 bases at V and 4 bases at J, with 13 bases between. Notes on this clone: Its specificity is not known.

Nominally healthy donors were sampled, though unrecorded immune exposures were likely. Amplification used 60 Vbeta primers and 13 Jbeta primers. The method was immunoSEQ multiplex PCR; TCRdb's version includes in-frame clones alone and lacks a portion of them. The sample lists about 140,000 clones; 76% were seen once. The chain has TRBV7-8 and TRBJ2-7, with D uncertain. The sequenced sample consisted of PBMCs. This sequence was found in a man aged 35-49 years in good health and CMV-seronegative. CDR3 residues: CASSISRSYEQYF. For the CDR3, the DNA is TGTGCCAGCAGTATTAGCCGATCTTACGAGCAGTACTTC.